The source of this T cell receptor beta chain is a study of technical replicates of blood from a handful of donors. Generated by immunoSEQ multiplex PCR, the TCRdb table keeps only in-frame clones and is missing some. Of approximately 73,000 clones listed, just under 95% were seen once; the top ten hold about 0.37%. This CDR3 contains 14 residues. Germline CDR1 reads LGHNA; CDR2 reads YSLEER. Between the trimmed V and J ends, which lost 0 bases and 4 bases, there was a span of 7 bases. Sequenced material: T cells isolated from PBMCs. The sequence derives from a human donor in good health. The chain carries TRBV4-3 and TRBJ1-3; no firm D call. The CDR3, as DNA: TGCGCCAGCAGCCAAGACGGGTGGGGAAACACCATATATTTT. Its protein is CASSQDGWGNTIYF.